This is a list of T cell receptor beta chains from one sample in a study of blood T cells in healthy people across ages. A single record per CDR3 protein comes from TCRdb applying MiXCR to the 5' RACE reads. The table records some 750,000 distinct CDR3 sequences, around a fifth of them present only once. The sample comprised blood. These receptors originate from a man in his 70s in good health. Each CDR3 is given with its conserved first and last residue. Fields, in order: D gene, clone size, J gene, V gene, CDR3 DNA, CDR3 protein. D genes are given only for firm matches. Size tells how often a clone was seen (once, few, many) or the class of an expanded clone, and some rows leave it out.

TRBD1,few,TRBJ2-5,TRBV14,TGTGCCAGCAGCCAGATCCGGACAGGGAATTACCAAGAGACCCAGTACTTC,CASSQIRTGNYQETQYF
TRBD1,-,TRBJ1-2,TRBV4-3,TGCGCCAGCAGCCAAGAGCGGGTAGGGGGCATCGCCTTC,CASSQERVGGIAF
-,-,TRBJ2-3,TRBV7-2,TGTGCCAGCAGCTTAGCGCTTCTAAAAGATAGCACAGATACGCAGTATTTT,CASSLALLKDSTDTQYF
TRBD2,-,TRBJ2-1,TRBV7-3,TGTGCCAGCAGCTTATCGTTAGCGGGAGGTGAGCAGTTCTTC,CASSLSLAGGEQFF
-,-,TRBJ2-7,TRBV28,TGTGCCAGCAGTTTATCGAACAGGTTATTTGGCGAGCAGTACTTC,CASSLSNRLFGEQYF
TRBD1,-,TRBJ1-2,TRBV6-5,TGTGCCAGCGGGAGACAGGGCATAAATACGGGTGGCTACACCTTC,CASGRQGINTGGYTF
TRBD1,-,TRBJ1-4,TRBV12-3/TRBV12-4,TGTGCCAGCAGACGCGCAGGGGGGTCTAATGAAAAACTGTTTTTT,CASRRAGGSNEKLFF
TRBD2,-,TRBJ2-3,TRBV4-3,TGCGCCAGCAGCCAAGAACCTTTAGCGGGGGCAAGCACAGATACGCAGTATTTT,CASSQEPLAGASTDTQYF
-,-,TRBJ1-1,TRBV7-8,TGTGCCAGCAGCTTCAACAGGGTTGAAGCTTTCTTT,CASSFNRVEAFF
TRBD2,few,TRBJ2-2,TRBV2,TGTGCCAGCGCTAGTCTAGCGGGGGGGCCGGACACCGGGGAGCTGTTTTTT,CASASLAGGPDTGELFF
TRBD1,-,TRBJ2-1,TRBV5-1,TGCGCCAGCAGCTTGCAGGGGGCAGGGTCCTACAATGAGCAGTTCTTC,CASSLQGAGSYNEQFF
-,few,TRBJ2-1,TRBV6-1,TGTGCCAGCAGTGACCGTACAGGGTACAATGAGCAGTTCTTC,CASSDRTGYNEQFF
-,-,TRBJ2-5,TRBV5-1,TGCGCCAGCAGCTGGCAGAAGACGGGAGAAGAGACCCAGTACTTC,CASSWQKTGEETQYF
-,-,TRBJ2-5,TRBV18,TGTGCCAGCGAAGGTGGCCAAGAGACCCAGTACTTC,CASEGGQETQYF
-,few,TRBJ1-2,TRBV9,TGTGCCAGCAGCGGGGACGCCCCATATGGCTACACCTTC,CASSGDAPYGYTF
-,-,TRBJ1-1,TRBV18,TGCGCCAGCTCACCACCGGGAATAAAGGGTGGTACTGAAGCTTTCTTT,CASSPPGIKGGTEAFF
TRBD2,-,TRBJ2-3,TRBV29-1,TGCAGAAGACTAGCTCTAGAAATCGATACGCAGTATTTT,CRRLALEIDTQYF
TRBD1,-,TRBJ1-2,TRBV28,TGTGCCAGCAGCCTCGCTAACAGGGGTGGCTACACCTTC,CASSLANRGGYTF
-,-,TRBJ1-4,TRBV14,TGTGCCAGCAACGGACAGCTTAATGAAAAACTGTTTTTT,CASNGQLNEKLFF
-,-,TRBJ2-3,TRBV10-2,TGCGCCAGCACGGGGGCCAGCACAGATACGCAGTATTTT,CASTGASTDTQYF
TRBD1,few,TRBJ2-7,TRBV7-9,TGTGCCAGCAGCAACCGGGACAGGGACCACGAGCAGTACTTC,CASSNRDRDHEQYF
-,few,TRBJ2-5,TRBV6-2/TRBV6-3,TGTGCCAGCAGTTACTCGGGACTGTCAAGGACCCAGTACTTC,CASSYSGLSRTQYF
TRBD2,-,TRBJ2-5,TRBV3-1,TGTGCCAGCAGCCAAGATAGAAGCGGGGGACCCCAAGAGACCCAGTACTTC,CASSQDRSGGPQETQYF
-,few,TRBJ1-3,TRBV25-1,TGTGCCAGCAGTGAATGGGCGGTAAACTCTGGAAACACCATATATTTT,CASSEWAVNSGNTIYF
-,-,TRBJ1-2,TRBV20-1,TGCAGTGCCATAACCGGCGAGGTACATGGCTACACCTTC,CSAITGEVHGYTF
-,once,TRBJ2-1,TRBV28,TGTGCCAGCAGTTTAGTTGGAGGGTCCGCCTACAATGAGCAGTTCTTC,CASSLVGGSAYNEQFF
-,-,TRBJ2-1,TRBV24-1,TGTGCCACCAGTGACTTTAATGAGCAGTTCTTC,CATSDFNEQFF
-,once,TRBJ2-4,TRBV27,TGTGCCAGCAGCGCACGGGATCCCTTAGACATTCAGTACTTC,CASSARDPLDIQYF
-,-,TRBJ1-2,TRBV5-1,TGCGCCAGCAGCTTGCATGGGGGGAGTAAGAATGGCTACACCTTC,CASSLHGGSKNGYTF
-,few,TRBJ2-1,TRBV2,TGTGCCAGCAGACAGGCCTTATACAATGAGCAGTTCTTC,CASRQALYNEQFF
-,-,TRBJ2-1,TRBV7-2,TGTGCCAGCAGCTTATTCCGGGACCCCTACAATGAGCAGTTCTTC,CASSLFRDPYNEQFF
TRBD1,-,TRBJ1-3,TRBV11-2,TGTGCCAGCAGTCACGGACAGGCTGGAAACACCATATATTTT,CASSHGQAGNTIYF
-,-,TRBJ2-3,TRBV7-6,TGTGCCAGCAGCTTAAATATAGGTTCAGATACGCAGTATTTT,CASSLNIGSDTQYF
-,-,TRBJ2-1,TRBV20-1,TGCAGTGCTGCTTTGGCTCTAAACCTACATGAGCAGTTCTTC,CSAALALNLHEQFF
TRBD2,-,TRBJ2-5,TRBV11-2,TGTGCCAGCAGCCCTCGACTAGCGGGAGCATATGAGACCCAGTACTTC,CASSPRLAGAYETQYF
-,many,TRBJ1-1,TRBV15,TGTGCCACCAGCAGAGATGTGCGGTACACTGAAGCTTTCTTT,CATSRDVRYTEAFF
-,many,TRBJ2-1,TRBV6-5,TGTGCCAGCAGTTACTCGCGGGGCAATGAGCAGTTCTTC,CASSYSRGNEQFF
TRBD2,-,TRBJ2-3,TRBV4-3,TGCGCCAGCAGCCAAGGTCAGGGACTAGGTTCACAGTATTTT,CASSQGQGLGSQYF
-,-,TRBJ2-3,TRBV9,TGTGCCAGCAGCGTAGTCGGTGGGGGGTCCACAGATACGCAGTATTTT,CASSVVGGGSTDTQYF
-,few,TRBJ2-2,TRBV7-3,TGTGCCAGCAGCTTAACGAGTGGTGTCGGGGAGCTGTTTTTT,CASSLTSGVGELFF
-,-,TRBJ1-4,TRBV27,TGTGCCAGCAGTACCGCCCAGACCTTGGGGGAAAAACTGTTTTTT,CASSTAQTLGEKLFF
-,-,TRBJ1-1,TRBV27,TGTGCCAGCAGTTTTCGCCCCAATACTATGAACACTGAAGCTTTCTTT,CASSFRPNTMNTEAFF
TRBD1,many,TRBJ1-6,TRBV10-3,TGTGCCATCAGTGAGTACACAGGGGCTGATTCACCCCTCCACTTT,CAISEYTGADSPLHF
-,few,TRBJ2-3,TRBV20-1,TGCAGTGCTAGGGGCGGGAACACAGATACGCAGTATTTT,CSARGGNTDTQYF
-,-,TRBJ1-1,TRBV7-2,TGTGCCAGCAAAACGACTGGACCCGTCACTGAAGCTTTCTTT,CASKTTGPVTEAFF
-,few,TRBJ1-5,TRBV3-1,TGTGCCAGCAGTTGGACTAGCGGGGGGGCCGGAGATACGCAGCATTTT,CASSWTSGGAGDTQHF
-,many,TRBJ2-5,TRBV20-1,TGCAGTGCCCCGGTCCGGGATACGACCCAGTACTTC,CSAPVRDTTQYF
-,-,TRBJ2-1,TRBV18,TGTGCCAGCTCACCACAGGGTGTCTACAATGAGCAGTTCTTC,CASSPQGVYNEQFF
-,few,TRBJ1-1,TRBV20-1,TGCAGTGCTAGGGGACTAGGTGGGGGCCGGGACACTGAAGCTTTCTTT,CSARGLGGGRDTEAFF
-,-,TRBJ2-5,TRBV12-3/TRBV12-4,TGTGCCAGCAGTTTGCCCCGACTAGGTCAAGAGACCCAGTACTTC,CASSLPRLGQETQYF
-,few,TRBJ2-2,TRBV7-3,TGTGCCAGCAGCCGATGGGCAGGGTTGAACACCGGGGAGCTGTTTTTT,CASSRWAGLNTGELFF
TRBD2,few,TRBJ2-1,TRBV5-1,TGCGCCAGCAGCTCGGGGACTACCTCTGGGAATGAGCAGTTCTTC,CASSSGTTSGNEQFF
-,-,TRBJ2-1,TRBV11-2,TGTGCCAGCAGCTTAGGACGGGGGGCGCACAATGAGCAGTTCTTC,CASSLGRGAHNEQFF
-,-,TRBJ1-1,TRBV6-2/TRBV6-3,TGTGCCAGCTTCCAGTGGCAGGGAGGCACTGAAGCTTTCTTT,CASFQWQGGTEAFF
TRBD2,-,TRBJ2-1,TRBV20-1,TGCAGTGCTAGAGATAGGCTAGCGGGAGTTGGGGATGAGCAGTTCTTC,CSARDRLAGVGDEQFF
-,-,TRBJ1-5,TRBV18,TGTGCCAGCTCACCACGGGGGGATCGTAGCAATCAGCCCCAGCATTTT,CASSPRGDRSNQPQHF
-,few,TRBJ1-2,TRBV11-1,TGTGCCAGCAGCTTCTCGCAGGGTCCCTATGGCTACACCTTC,CASSFSQGPYGYTF
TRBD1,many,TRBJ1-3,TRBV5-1,TGCGCCAGCAGCTTGGATGGGACAGTCTCTGGAAACACCATATATTTT,CASSLDGTVSGNTIYF
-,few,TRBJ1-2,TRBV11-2,TGTGCCAGCAGCTTAGCCATAGGGACAAGTGGCTACACCTTC,CASSLAIGTSGYTF